What follows are 10 T cell receptor beta chains derived from one specimen sequenced in a study of T cell repertoires in cytomegalovirus infection. These receptors lack a known antigen. TCRdb re-called the reads through MiXCR, storing one row per CDR3 protein. This table holds around 800,000 distinct CDR3 sequences, about 31% found once. This specimen was cultured CD8+ T cells from PBMCs, taken from culture after CMV antigen stimulation. These receptors were obtained from a human donor in good health (CMV status not recorded). Some clones in this sample may be carry-over from other donors' samples.

CDR3 residues: CASSYLSAGSTDTQYF. CDR3 sequence (DNA): TGTGCCAGCAGTTACCTCTCTGCGGGCAGCACAGATACGCAGTATTTT. This chain uses TRBV6-6 with TRBJ2-3; a possible D gene is TRBD2 (5 bases). Trimming took 2 bases from V and 0 from J, leaving 12 bases between them. This CDR3 region has 16 residues. CDR1 MNHNY and CDR2 SVGAGI come from the germline V gene (reference sequence).

This clonotype was seen only a few times. The V call is TRBV12-3 or TRBV12-4, the J call TRBJ2-2; D is undetermined. V lost 3 bases and J 5 bases, leaving 19 bases between the germline ends. The length of the CDR3 is 17 residues. CDR3 sequence (DNA): TGTGCCAGCAGTTTCGTCCAAGAAAACTACGCGACCGGGGAGCTGTTTTTT. Its protein is CASSFVQENYATGELFF.

The J gene is TRBJ1-4, the V gene TRBV7-6; D perhaps matches TRBD1 (5 bases). This CDR3 is built from 15 residues. Trimming stripped 5 bases from V and 8 bases from J, with 18 bases between. CDR1 SGHVS and CDR2 FNYEAQ come from the germline V gene. For the CDR3, the DNA is TGTGCCAGCAGCCCCCCCGGAAGGGGTGGGGAAAAACTGTTTTTT. Translation: CASSPPGRGGEKLFF.

The DNA for the CDR3 is TGCAGTGCGGATTCCCTACTAGCGGGGACGCAAGAGACCCAGTACTTC. This encodes CSADSLLAGTQETQYF. The genes are TRBV20-1 and TRBJ2-5; 10 nucleotides match TRBD2. This CDR3 is built from 16 residues. V was clipped by 6 bases and J by 2 bases; unmatched bases: 12. Germline V CDR1 and CDR2: DFQATT, SNEGSKA (reference sequence).

The rearrangement links TRBV6-8 to TRBJ1-1, with 8 bases identical to TRBD1. The CDR3 runs 15 residues. Germline V CDR1 and CDR2: MNHGY, SAAAGT. V gave up 2 bases and J gave up 3 bases; unmatched junction bases: 5. The CDR3 sequence: CASSYSETGDTEAFF. Here the CDR3 DNA reads TGTGCCAGCAGTTACAGCGAGACAGGGGACACTGAAGCTTTCTTT.

The chain links TRBV27 to TRBJ2-7, with D possibly called TRBD1 or TRBD2 (5 bases each). This CDR3 has 13 amino acids. Germline V lookup: CDR1 MNHEY, CDR2 SMNVEV (reference sequence). V shed 5 bases and J shed 2 bases, with 10 bases lying between them. The CDR3 loop reads CASSMQGPYEQYF. As DNA, the CDR3 is TGTGCCAGCAGTATGCAGGGACCCTACGAGCAGTACTTC.

This clonotype has only a few counts. CDR3 nucleotide sequence: TGTGCCACCTCCAGATCTAGCACAGATACGCAGTATTTT. Translated: CATSRSSTDTQYF. The chain joins TRBV15 to TRBJ2-3; D gene uncertain. This CDR3 contains 13 residues. Per the germline V gene, CDR1 is LNHNV and CDR2 is YYDKDF (reference sequence). Trimming took off 8 bases at V and 0 bases at J, with 9 bases between the two ends.

This clonotype was detected ten times or more. The chain joins TRBV7-6 to TRBJ2-2; no clear D gene. The germline V gene has CDR1 SGHVS and CDR2 FNYEAQ. Trimming cost V 8 bases and J 1 base, with 8 bases left between them. This CDR3 comprises 13 residues. In DNA form, the CDR3 reads TGTGCCAGCGGCCCCGGGAACACCGGGGAGCTGTTTTTT. Protein: CASGPGNTGELFF.

The chain combines TRBV27 with TRBJ2-3; 8 nucleotides agree with TRBD2. The V gene end was trimmed by 1 base and the J gene end by 1 base; junction bases not matched to a gene: 4. Per germline, CDR1 MNHEY and CDR2 SMNVEV (reference sequence). The CDR3 covers 16 residues. CDR3 nucleotide sequence: TGTGCCAGCAGTTTATTGCGGGGGGCCCGCACAGATACGCAGTATTTT. It specifies CASSLLRGARTDTQYF.

Only a few counts were recorded for this clonotype. This rearrangement joins TRBV4-2 to TRBJ2-1; 7 bases align to TRBD2. V trimming: 0 bases; J trimming: 1 base; junction bases outside the gene matches: 3. There are 16 residues in the CDR3. Germline V gives CDR1 LGHNA, CDR2 YNFKEQ. The chain's CDR3 is CASSQERGFSYNEQFF. DNA for the CDR3: TGTGCCAGCAGCCAAGAGCGGGGGTTTTCCTACAATGAGCAGTTCTTC.